Many counts were recorded for the clone carrying this TCR beta chain. The antigen is undetermined. The TCR beta CDR3 regions underwent amplification using RNA transcripts as the source. In the first-round RT-PCR of the TCR CDR3, the HTBI primer set was used. TCRdb processed the multiplex PCR reads anew with MiXCR; each CDR3 protein has one entry. The sample lists approximately 600,000 distinct CDR3 sequences; about 14% were seen once. The sample is drawn from a study of T cells in Graves' hyperthyroidism and ophthalmopathy. Study-wide points: Stable hyperthyroidism was told apart from ophthalmopathy by a model built on 13 V-J features. Among thyroid clonotypes expanded above 0.001, most also appeared in blood.

Ophthalmopathy patients had moderate-to-severe active disease, CAS ≥3, NOSPECS ≥4, and disease duration under 3 months. Researchers barred patients who had uncontrolled infection, other autoimmune disease, pregnancy or lactation. The CDR3 sequence is 15 residues long. Germline V gene lookup returns CDR1 LNHDA and CDR2 SQIVND (reference sequence). V gave up 0 bases and J gave up 6 bases, with 14 bases separating them. The rearrangement links TRBV19 to TRBJ1-1, with D possibly matching TRBD1 (5 bases). The TCR originated in a young woman with Graves' ophthalmopathy. The sequencing sample was made of blood. In DNA form, the CDR3 reads TGTGCCAGTAGTATAGAGGGGCAGGGTAAGGCTGAAGCTTTCTTT. It encodes CASSIEGQGKAEAFF.